Each of the 21 T cell receptor beta chains below was sequenced from the same sample in a study of OX40 agonist ivuxolimab in advanced cancers. Profiled with immunoSEQ multiplex PCR; TCRdb holds only in-frame clones, not every one. The top ten clones hold 3.7% of a sample with more than 50,000 clones, around four fifths of them seen once. The source material was CD4+ or CD8+ T cells sorted from blood, sampled in a trial of the OX40 agonist ivuxolimab. The receptors derive from an adult with an advanced solid tumor such as melanoma, head and neck, liver or kidney cancer.

V usage is TRBV10-3 and J usage is TRBJ1-2; possible D gene TRBD1, 6 bases. Trimming cost V 3 bases and J 3 bases, with 17 bases left between them. CDR1 is ENHRY, CDR2 SYGVKD, per germline. The CDR3 is 16 residues long. The CDR3: CAISDKTPQGDYGYTF. DNA of the CDR3: TGTGCCATCAGTGATAAGACCCCACAGGGAGACTATGGCTACACCTTC.

As DNA, the CDR3 is TGTGCCAGCAGTTTATTACGGACTCGGAACACCGGGGAGCTGTTTTTT. Protein product: CASSLLRTRNTGELFF. The chain combines TRBV27 with TRBJ2-2, with D perhaps TRBD2 (5 bases). Germline CDR1 is MNHEY and CDR2 is SMNVEV (reference sequence). V was cut by 1 base and J by 1 base, with 10 bases left in between. The CDR3 runs 16 residues.

The rearrangement joins TRBV2 to TRBJ2-4; no firm D call. The germline V gene has CDR1 SNHLY and CDR2 FYNNEI. This CDR3 is built from 12 residues. V was pared by 6 bases and J by 7 bases, with 10 bases between. CDR3 DNA: TGTGCCAGCAGCGAACTTTTTAACATTCAGTACTTC. This codes for CASSELFNIQYF.

This sequence joins TRBV25-1 and TRBJ2-1; possibly TRBD2 for D (5 bases). The V gene lost 1 base and the J gene lost 10 bases, with 8 bases spanning the gap. The germline V gene encodes CDR1 MGHDK and CDR2 SYGVNS. The CDR3 consists of 12 residues. CDR3 nucleotides: TGTGCCAGCAGTGAATTCGGGAAGGAGCAGTTCTTC. Protein sequence: CASSEFGKEQFF.

The gene calls are TRBV11-3 and TRBJ2-5; no clear D. There are 15 residues in the CDR3. The V end was cut by 0 bases, the J end by 4 bases, with 12 bases between. CDR1 and CDR2 from the germline V gene are SGHNT and YENEEA. CDR3 nucleotides: TGTGCCAGCAGCTTAGATGGGAATTCCGGAGAGACCCAGTACTTC. It encodes CASSLDGNSGETQYF.

The chain recombines TRBV28 with TRBJ1-2; 10 nucleotides align to TRBD1. V trimming: 5 bases; J trimming: 5 bases; junction bases outside the gene matches: 5. The germline V gene encodes CDR1 MDHEN and CDR2 SYDVKM. This CDR3 is 14 amino acids long. The CDR3 DNA sequence: TGTGCCAGCAGTAGGGACAGGGGCCAATATGGCTACACCTTC. It translates to CASSRDRGQYGYTF.

This clone is a singleton in its sample. The V and J genes are TRBV30 and TRBJ2-5; 10 bases are a match to TRBD1. Germline-derived CDR1 and CDR2 are GTSNPN and SVGIG (reference sequence). The CDR3 covers 13 residues. J was trimmed by 4 bases and V by 1 base; bases with no gene match: 0. The CDR3 spells CAWSGTGGETQYF. The CDR3, as DNA: TGTGCCTGGAGTGGGACAGGGGGAGAGACCCAGTACTTC.

The V and J genes are TRBV7-6 and TRBJ1-1; D is undetermined. V lost 5 bases and J 0 bases, leaving 13 bases between the germline ends. There are 15 residues in the CDR3. Germline-derived CDR1 and CDR2 are SGHVS and FNYEAQ. The CDR3 DNA follows: TGTGCCAGCAGCCCCCCGGGTTGGATGAACACTGAAGCTTTCTTT. This encodes CASSPPGWMNTEAFF.

The J gene is TRBJ2-1, the V gene TRBV7-9, with a tentative D call TRBD2 (6 bases). The ends were cut back, 1 base at V and 9 bases at J, with 7 bases in the middle. The V gene's germline CDR1 is SEHNR and CDR2 FQNEAQ (reference sequence). The CDR3 sequence is 12 residues long. The CDR3 coding sequence is TGTGCCAGCAGCTTAGGGGGAGGTGAGCAGTTCTTC. The encoded protein is CASSLGGGEQFF.

This chain links TRBV11-3 with TRBJ2-3; D uncertain. Trimming removed 5 bases at V and 6 bases at J, with 6 bases between. Germline lookup yields CDR1 SGHNT and CDR2 YENEEA. The CDR3 is made up of 11 amino acids. The CDR3 loop is CASSTFDTQYF. The DNA of the CDR3 is TGTGCCAGCAGCACCTTTGATACGCAGTATTTT.

This clone was counted a single time. The rearrangement joins TRBV7-9 to TRBJ1-2, with 7 bases matching TRBD1. Germline V gives CDR1 SEHNR, CDR2 FQNEAQ (reference sequence). J gave up 8 bases and V 0 bases, and 9 bases lay outside the gene matches. This CDR3 has 15 residues. The DNA for the CDR3 is TGTGCCAGCAGCTTAGCGACGACAGGGCTAGAGGGCTACACCTTC. The encoded protein is CASSLATTGLEGYTF.

The chain is built from TRBV7-3 and TRBJ2-2, with 8 bases identical to TRBD1. CDR3 length equals 15 residues. CDR1 SGHTA and CDR2 FQGTGA come from the germline V gene. The V and J ends lost 5 bases and 4 bases, in that order; junction bases with no gene match: 6. In DNA, the CDR3 is TGTGCCAGCAGCCCGCAGACAGGGGCCACCGGGGAGCTGTTTTTT. Its translation is CASSPQTGATGELFF.

The chain is built from TRBV5-4 and TRBJ1-1, with TRBD1 as a possible D gene (6 bases). Trimming cost V 1 base and J 1 base, with 11 bases left between them. The germline V gene has CDR1 SGHNT and CDR2 YYREEE (reference sequence). The CDR3 totals 15 residues. The chain's CDR3 is CASSLRGGRNTEAFF. In DNA form, the CDR3 reads TGTGCCAGCAGCTTGCGCGGGGGCCGGAACACTGAAGCTTTCTTT.

The rearrangement joins TRBV4-2 to TRBJ1-5; D unresolved. Germline V gives CDR1 LGHNA, CDR2 YNFKEQ. V lost 4 bases and J 7 bases, leaving 14 bases between the germline ends. The CDR3 contains 14 residues. The CDR3 DNA reads TGTGCCAGCAGCCCCGCAGGTATGGAGCAGCCCCAGCATTTT. Amino acid sequence: CASSPAGMEQPQHF.

The chain combines TRBV4-2 with TRBJ2-1, with 10 bases fitting TRBD2. CDR1 and CDR2 (germline): LGHNA, YNFKEQ. Trimming took 0 bases from V and 8 from J; bases not matched to a gene: 4. This CDR3 contains 15 residues. CDR3 DNA sequence: TGTGCCAGCAGCCAAGATGGGCTAGCGGGAGATGAGCAGTTCTTC. Translation: CASSQDGLAGDEQFF.

The rearrangement uses TRBV27 and TRBJ2-1; D gene ambiguous. CDR1 is MNHEY, CDR2 SMNVEV, per germline (reference sequence). V was shortened by 2 bases and J by 8 bases, with 13 bases between the two germline ends. The CDR3 extends over 14 amino acids. CDR3 DNA sequence: TGTGCCAGCAGTTTACTAGGATATCTGGATGAGCAGTTCTTC. It translates to CASSLLGYLDEQFF.

J is TRBJ2-5 and V is TRBV6-7; D may be TRBD1 or TRBD2 (6 bases each). TRBV6-7 is an ORF, with its function uncertain. CDR3 length equals 15 residues. V shed 8 bases and J shed 3 bases, with 19 bases lying between them. This chain's CDR3 is CASGGGLSGKETQYF. The DNA for the CDR3 is TGTGCCAGCGGAGGGGGACTCTCCGGTAAAGAGACCCAGTACTTC.

The V gene is TRBV4-2, the J gene TRBJ1-2, with TRBD1 as a possible D gene (6 bases). The CDR3 is 13 residues long. V was clipped by 5 bases and J by 8 bases, with 15 bases between them. The germline V gene encodes CDR1 LGHNA and CDR2 YNFKEQ. CDR3 coding DNA: TGTGCCAGCAGCACGTACGGGGGCGGAGGCTACACCTTC. It translates to CASSTYGGGGYTF.

The chain is built from TRBV14 and TRBJ2-7, with TRBD2 matching 14 bases. V was clipped by 5 bases and J by 4 bases; unmatched bases: 7. The CDR3 covers 16 residues. Germline V gene lookup returns CDR1 SGHDN and CDR2 FVKESK. DNA for the CDR3: TGTGCCAGCAGCTCCGGGACTAGCGGGAGATGGTACGAGCAGTACTTC. This translates into CASSSGTSGRWYEQYF.

This clone was seen a few times. V is TRBV10-3 and J is TRBJ2-7; D is tentatively TRBD1 or TRBD2 (5 bases each). The CDR3 totals 11 residues. Trimming cost V 3 bases and J 7 bases, with 7 bases left between them. CDR1 is ENHRY, CDR2 SYGVKD, per germline. The CDR3 here is CAISDGGEQYF. CDR3 bases: TGTGCCATCAGTGATGGGGGAGAGCAGTACTTC.

The chain carries TRBV19 and TRBJ2-7; 9 positions match TRBD2. V shed 10 bases and J 1 base; nucleotides not matched to a gene: 8. Germline CDR1 LNHDA, CDR2 SQIVND (reference sequence). The CDR3 loop spans 14 amino acids. The chain's CDR3 is CATSAGGGSYEQYF. CDR3 nucleotide sequence: TGTGCCACCTCAGCGGGAGGTGGATCCTACGAGCAGTACTTC. The full variable domain, its missing parts supplied by reference TRBV19 and TRBJ2-7, is DGGITQSPKYLFRKEGQNVTLSCEQNLNHDAMYWYRQDPGQGLRLIYYSQIVNDFQKGDIAEGYSVSREKKESFPLTVTSAQKNPTAFYLCATSAGGGSYEQYFGPGTRLTVT.